Sequencing of this T cell receptor beta chain was carried out in a study of blood T cells in healthy people across ages. Study-wide results and limits: Whereas aged donors had fewer naive CD4+ cells, long-lived donors had more of them and higher diversity.

A J-beta primer mix and a sample-barcoded 5' primer were used in a second PCR of about 7 to 12 cycles. TCRdb re-analysed the 5' RACE reads in MiXCR, keeping a single row per CDR3 protein. Here the sample spans about 930,000 distinct CDR3 sequences, almost 30% being singletons. The V gene lost 6 bases and the J gene lost 2 bases, with 10 bases spanning the gap. Germline CDR1 and CDR2: SGHAT and FQDESV (reference sequence). The CDR3 is 13 residues long. This clonotype was picked up many times. Antigen specificity is unknown. Another study also made use of these data, one on T cells of mothers and their children. Turning to that study: From each mother came over 8.5 million TCR beta CDR3 reads, and from each child came 2.5 million to 3 million.

The rearrangement links TRBV11-1 to TRBJ2-5, with TRBD1 as a possible D gene (5 bases). The sample was blood. The TCR sequence derives from a middle-aged woman in good health. This CDR3 is CASRPGSQETQYF. The CDR3 DNA sequence: TGTGCCAGCAGGCCAGGGTCGCAAGAGACCCAGTACTTC.